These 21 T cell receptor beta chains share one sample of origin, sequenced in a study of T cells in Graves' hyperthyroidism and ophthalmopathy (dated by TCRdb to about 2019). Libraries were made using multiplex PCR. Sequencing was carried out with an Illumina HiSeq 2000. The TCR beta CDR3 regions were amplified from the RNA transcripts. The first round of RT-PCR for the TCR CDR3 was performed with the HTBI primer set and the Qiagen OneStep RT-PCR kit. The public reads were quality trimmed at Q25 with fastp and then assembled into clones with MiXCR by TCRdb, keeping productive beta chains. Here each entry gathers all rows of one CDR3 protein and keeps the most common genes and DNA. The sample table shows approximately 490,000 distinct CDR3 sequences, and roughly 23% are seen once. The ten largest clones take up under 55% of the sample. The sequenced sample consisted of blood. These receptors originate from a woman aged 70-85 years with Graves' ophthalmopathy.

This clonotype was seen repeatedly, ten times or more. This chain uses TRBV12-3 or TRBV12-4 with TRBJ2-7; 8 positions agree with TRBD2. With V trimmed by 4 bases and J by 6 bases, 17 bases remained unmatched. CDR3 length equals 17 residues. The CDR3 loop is CASSSLWSGSPPGEQYF. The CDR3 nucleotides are TGTGCCAGCAGTTCCCTTTGGAGCGGGAGTCCCCCTGGCGAGCAGTACTTC.

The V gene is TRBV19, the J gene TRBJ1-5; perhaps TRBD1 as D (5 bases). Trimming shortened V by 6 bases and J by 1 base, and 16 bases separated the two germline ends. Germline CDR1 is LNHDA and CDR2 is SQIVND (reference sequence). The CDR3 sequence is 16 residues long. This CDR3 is CASSIGATWSNQPQHF. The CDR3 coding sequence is TGTGCCAGTAGCATTGGGGCAACGTGGAGCAATCAGCCCCAGCATTTT.

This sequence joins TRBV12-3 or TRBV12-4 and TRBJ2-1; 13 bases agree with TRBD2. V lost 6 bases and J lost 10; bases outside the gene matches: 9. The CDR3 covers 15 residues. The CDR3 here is CASSLTSGRLSEQFF. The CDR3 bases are TGTGCCAGCAGCCTGACTAGCGGGAGGCTTTCGGAGCAGTTCTTC.

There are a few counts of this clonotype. As DNA, the CDR3 is TGTGCCTTCTGGTCCGCCCACGAGCAGTACTTC. Amino acid sequence: CAFWSAHEQYF. This chain uses TRBV30 with TRBJ2-7; no reliable D call. The CDR3 runs to 11 residues. Trimming removed 7 bases from V and 5 bases from J, with 12 bases in between. CDR1 and CDR2 from the germline V gene are GTSNPN and SVGIG (reference sequence).

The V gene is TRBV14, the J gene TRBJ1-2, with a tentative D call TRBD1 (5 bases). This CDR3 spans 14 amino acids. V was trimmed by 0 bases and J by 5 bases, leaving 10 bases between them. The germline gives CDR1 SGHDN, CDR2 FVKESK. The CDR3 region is CASSQDRGRYGYTF. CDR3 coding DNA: TGTGCCAGCAGCCAAGATCGGGGGAGGTATGGCTACACCTTC.

CDR3 sequence: CASNPTGAGQVTGELFF. Here the CDR3 DNA reads TGTGCCAGTAATCCAACCGGGGCGGGACAGGTCACCGGGGAGCTGTTTTTT. The rearrangement uses TRBV19 and TRBJ2-2; TRBD1 agrees at 8 bases. There are 17 residues in the CDR3. V was pared by 7 bases and J by 4 bases, with 14 bases of the junction left unmatched. CDR1 and CDR2 from the germline V gene are LNHDA and SQIVND (reference sequence).

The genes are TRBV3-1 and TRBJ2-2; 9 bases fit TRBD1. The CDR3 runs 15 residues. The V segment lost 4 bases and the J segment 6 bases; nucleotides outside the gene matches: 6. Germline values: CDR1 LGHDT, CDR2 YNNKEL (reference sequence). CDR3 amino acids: CASSLGQGLSGELFF. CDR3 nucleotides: TGTGCCAGCAGCCTGGGACAGGGTTTGTCCGGGGAGCTGTTTTTT.

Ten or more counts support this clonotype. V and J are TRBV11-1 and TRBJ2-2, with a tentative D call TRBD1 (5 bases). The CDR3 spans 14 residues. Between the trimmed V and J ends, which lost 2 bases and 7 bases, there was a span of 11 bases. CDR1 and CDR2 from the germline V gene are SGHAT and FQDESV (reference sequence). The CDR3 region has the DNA TGTGCCAGCAGCTTATCCCAGGGAAACGGGGAGCTGTTTTTT. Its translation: CASSLSQGNGELFF.

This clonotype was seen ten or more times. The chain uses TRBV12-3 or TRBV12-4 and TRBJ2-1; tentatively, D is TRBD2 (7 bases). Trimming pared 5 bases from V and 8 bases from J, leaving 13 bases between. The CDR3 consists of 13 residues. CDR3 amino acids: CASSTRGGDEQFF. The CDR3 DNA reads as TGTGCCAGCAGTACCCGAGGGGGGGATGAGCAGTTCTTC.

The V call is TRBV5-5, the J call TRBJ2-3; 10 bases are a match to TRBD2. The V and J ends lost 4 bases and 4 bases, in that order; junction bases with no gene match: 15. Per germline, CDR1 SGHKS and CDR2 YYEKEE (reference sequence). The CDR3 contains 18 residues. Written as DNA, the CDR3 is TGTGCCAGCAGCCGCCTGGGGGTAGCGGGAGGATGGGCAGATACGCAGTATTTT. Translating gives CASSRLGVAGGWADTQYF.

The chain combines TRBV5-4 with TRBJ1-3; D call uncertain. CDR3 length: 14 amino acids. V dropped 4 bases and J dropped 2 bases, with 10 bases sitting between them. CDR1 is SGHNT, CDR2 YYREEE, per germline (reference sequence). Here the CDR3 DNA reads TGTGCCAGCAGCCGAGACCACACTGGAAACACCATATATTTT. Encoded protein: CASSRDHTGNTIYF.

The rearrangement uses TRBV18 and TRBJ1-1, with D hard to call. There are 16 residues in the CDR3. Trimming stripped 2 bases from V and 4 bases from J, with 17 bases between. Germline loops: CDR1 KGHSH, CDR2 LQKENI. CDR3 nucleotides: TGTGCCAGCTCACCAGTTGTTGGACTCCCGGCCACTGAAGCTTTCTTT. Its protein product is CASSPVVGLPATEAFF.

Here the CDR3 reads CSAIGQGVNSPLHF. CDR3 DNA: TGCAGTGCTATAGGACAGGGGGTAAATTCACCCCTCCACTTT. This chain connects TRBV20-1 to TRBJ1-6; 10 bases agree with TRBD1. Germline values: CDR1 DFQATT, CDR2 SNEGSKA (reference sequence). The CDR3 contains 14 residues. Losses at the gene ends were 4 bases for V and 7 bases for J; bases not matched to a gene: 4.

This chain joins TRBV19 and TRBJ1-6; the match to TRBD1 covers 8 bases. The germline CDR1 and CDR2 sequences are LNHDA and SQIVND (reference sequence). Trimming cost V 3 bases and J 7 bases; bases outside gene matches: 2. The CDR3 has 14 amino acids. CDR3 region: CASSIGQGNSPLHF. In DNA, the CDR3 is TGTGCCAGTAGTATTGGACAGGGAAATTCACCCCTCCACTTT.

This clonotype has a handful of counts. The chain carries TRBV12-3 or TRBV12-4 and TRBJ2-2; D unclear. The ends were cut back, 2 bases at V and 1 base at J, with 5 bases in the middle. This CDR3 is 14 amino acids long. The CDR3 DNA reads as TGTGCCAGCAGTTTATACCAGAACACCGGGGAGCTGTTTTTT. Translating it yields CASSLYQNTGELFF.

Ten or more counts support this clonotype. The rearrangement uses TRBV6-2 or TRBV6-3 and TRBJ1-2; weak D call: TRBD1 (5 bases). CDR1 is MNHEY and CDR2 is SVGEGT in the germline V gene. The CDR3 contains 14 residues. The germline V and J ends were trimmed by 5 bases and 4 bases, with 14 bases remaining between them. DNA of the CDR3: TGTGCCAGCAGTAAATCCCAGGGACTCTATGGCTACACCTTC. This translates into CASSKSQGLYGYTF.

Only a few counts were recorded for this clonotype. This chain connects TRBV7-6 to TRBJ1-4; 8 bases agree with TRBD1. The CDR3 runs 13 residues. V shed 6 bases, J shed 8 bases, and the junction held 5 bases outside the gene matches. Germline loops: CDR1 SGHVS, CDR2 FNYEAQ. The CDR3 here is CASSLTGDEKLFF. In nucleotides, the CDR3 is TGTGCCAGCAGTTTGACAGGGGACGAAAAACTGTTTTTT. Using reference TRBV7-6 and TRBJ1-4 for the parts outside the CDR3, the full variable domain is GAGVSQSPRYKVTKRGQDVALRCDPISGHVSLYWYRQALGQGPEFLTYFNYEAQQDKSGLPNDRFSAERPEGSISTLTIQRTEQRDSAMYRCASSLTGDEKLFFGSGTQLSVL.

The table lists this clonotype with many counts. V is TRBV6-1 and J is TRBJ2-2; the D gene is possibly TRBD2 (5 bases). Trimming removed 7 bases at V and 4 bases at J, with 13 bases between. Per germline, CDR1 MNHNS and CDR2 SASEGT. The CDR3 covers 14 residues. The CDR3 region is CASKRVESTGELFF. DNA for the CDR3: TGTGCCAGCAAGAGGGTAGAGAGCACCGGGGAGCTGTTTTTT.

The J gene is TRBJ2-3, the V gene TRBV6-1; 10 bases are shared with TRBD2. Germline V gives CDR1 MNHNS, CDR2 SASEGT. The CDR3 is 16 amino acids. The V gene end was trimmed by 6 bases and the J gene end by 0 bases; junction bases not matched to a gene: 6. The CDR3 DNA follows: TGTGCCAGCAGGCTACTAGCGGGGATTAGCACAGATACGCAGTATTTT. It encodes CASRLLAGISTDTQYF.

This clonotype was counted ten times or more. The CDR3 DNA reads as TGTGCCAGCAGTTTAATTCAGGGCACTGAAGCTTTCTTT. Translating gives CASSLIQGTEAFF. The chain has TRBV12-3 or TRBV12-4 and TRBJ1-1; the D gene is possibly TRBD1 (5 bases). Trimming pared 2 bases from V and 4 bases from J, leaving 8 bases between. The CDR3 is 13 residues long.

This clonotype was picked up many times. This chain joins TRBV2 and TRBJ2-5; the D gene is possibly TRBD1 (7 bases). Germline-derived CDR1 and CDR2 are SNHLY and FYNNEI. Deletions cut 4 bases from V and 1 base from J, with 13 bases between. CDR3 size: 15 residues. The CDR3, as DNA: TGTGCCAGCAGTGCCGCAGGGGGGCCCCAAGAGACCCAGTACTTC. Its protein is CASSAAGGPQETQYF.